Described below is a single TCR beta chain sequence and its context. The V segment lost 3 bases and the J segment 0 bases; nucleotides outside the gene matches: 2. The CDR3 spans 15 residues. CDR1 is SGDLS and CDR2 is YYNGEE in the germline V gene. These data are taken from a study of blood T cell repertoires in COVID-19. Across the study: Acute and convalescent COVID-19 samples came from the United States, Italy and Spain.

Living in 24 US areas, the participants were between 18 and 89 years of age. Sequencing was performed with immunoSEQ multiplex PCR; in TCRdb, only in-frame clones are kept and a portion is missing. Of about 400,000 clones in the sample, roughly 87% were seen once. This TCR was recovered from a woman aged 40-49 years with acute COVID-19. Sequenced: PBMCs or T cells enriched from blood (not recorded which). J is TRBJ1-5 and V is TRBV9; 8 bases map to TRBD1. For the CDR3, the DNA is TGTGCCAGCAGCGGACAGGGGTATAGCAATCAGCCCCAGCATTTT. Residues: CASSGQGYSNQPQHF.